The T cell receptor beta chain described here comes from a study of control samples from healthy donors and cancer patients (dated by TCRdb to the early 2020s). V was cut back by 4 bases and J by 1 base, leaving a gap of 14 bases between them. The CDR3 measures 16 amino acids from cysteine to phenylalanine. Solely the CDR3 DNA is kept, with 48 bases framed from the first base. From the germline V gene, CDR1 is MNHNS and CDR2 is SASEGT. The library relied on the immunoSEQ multiplex PCR assay. TCRdb took this table from immuneACCESS and kept in-frame rearrangements with V and J called. Such tables lack part of the clones; where checked against another copy, unresolved V genes explain under half of the gap, and the rest is unexplained. The sample has approximately 190,000 clones on record, roughly nine tenths of them singletons. The ten largest clonotypes hold 1.5% to 2% of the sample. As regards this clone: What antigen it recognizes has not been identified. No per-base quality is available; no much larger clone lies one base away.

The origin of this receptor is a man between 25 and 39 years old in good health. The sequence joins TRBV6-1 to TRBJ1-5; possibly the D gene is TRBD1, per 5 matching bases. Sequencing was carried out using blood. The CDR3 here reads CASSAPLRGSNQPQHF. The nucleotide sequence is TGTGCCAGCAGTGCACCCCTGCGGGGGAGCAATCAGCCCCAGCATTTT.